The rows below give T cell receptor beta chains drawn from one sample of a study of cytomegalovirus exposure and HLA in healthy donors. Sequencing was performed with immunoSEQ multiplex PCR; in TCRdb, only in-frame clones are kept and a portion is missing. The sample shows fewer than 200,000 clones, around nine tenths of them seen only once. Specimen: PBMCs. These receptors were taken from a man between 25 and 39 years old in good health and CMV-seropositive. Both conserved end residues are part of each CDR3. Fields, in order: D gene, V gene, clone size, J gene, CDR3 protein, CDR3 DNA. The D gene is left open where the match is weak. Size is omitted from some rows. Given values are once, few, many or a class for expanded clones.

>TRBD1|TRBV27|NA|TRBJ2-1
CASSSRTDRGLNEQFF
TGTGCCAGCAGTTCTCGGACCGACAGGGGTCTCAATGAGCAGTTCTTC
>NA|TRBV7-3|once|TRBJ2-4
CASSPQGNLNIQYF
TGTGCCAGCAGCCCACAGGGAAATCTGAACATTCAGTACTTC
>TRBD1|TRBV7-9|NA|TRBJ1-4
CASNGGQGDEKLFF
TGTGCCAGCAATGGGGGACAGGGGGATGAAAAACTGTTTTTT
>TRBD2|TRBV7-9|NA|TRBJ2-5
CASSLGPSGKETQYF
TGTGCCAGCAGCTTAGGGCCTAGCGGGAAAGAGACCCAGTACTTC
>NA|TRBV6-5|NA|TRBJ2-3
CASSQDNPLTDTQYF
TGTGCCAGCAGCCAGGACAACCCTCTCACAGATACGCAGTATTTT
>NA|TRBV18|NA|TRBJ2-1
CASSPGKVVAVGEEQFF
TGTGCCAGCTCACCCGGAAAAGTCGTAGCGGTGGGGGAGGAGCAGTTCTTC
>NA|TRBV28|NA|TRBJ2-1
CASSLRDGIYNEQFF
TGTGCCAGCAGTCTGAGGGACGGTATATACAATGAGCAGTTCTTC
>TRBD1|TRBV7-9|NA|TRBJ1-1
CASSLSGQGSEAFF
TGTGCCAGCAGCTTATCGGGACAGGGAAGTGAAGCTTTCTTT
>NA|TRBV29-1|once|TRBJ1-5
CSVGGDSNQPQHF
TGCAGCGTTGGGGGGGATAGCAATCAGCCCCAGCATTTT
>TRBD1|TRBV7-9|few|TRBJ2-1
CASSLGGTGRRSYNEQFF
TGTGCCAGCAGCTTAGGGGGGACAGGGCGTAGGTCCTACAATGAGCAGTTCTTC
>NA|TRBV2|NA|TRBJ2-2
CASKESGASNTGELFF
TGTGCCAGCAAGGAATCCGGAGCTTCCAACACCGGGGAGCTGTTTTTT
>TRBD1|TRBV5-6|NA|TRBJ2-7
CASSLAGTGWSEQYF
TGTGCCAGCAGCTTGGCGGGGACAGGGTGGAGCGAGCAGTACTTC
>NA|TRBV4-1|NA|TRBJ2-7
CASSQVTTYEQYF
TGCGCCAGCAGCCAAGTTACAACCTACGAGCAGTACTTC
>TRBD1|TRBV27|NA|TRBJ2-7
CASTPGQGTREQYF
TGTGCCAGCACCCCGGGACAGGGTACGAGGGAGCAGTACTTC
>NA|TRBV25-1|once|TRBJ1-3
CASSPREGSGSGNTIYF
TGTGCCAGCAGTCCCCGCGAGGGCTCGGGCTCTGGAAACACCATATATTTT
>NA|TRBV6-5|NA|TRBJ2-6
CASRDRNPGANVLTF
TGTGCCAGCAGGGATAGGAACCCTGGGGCCAACGTCCTGACTTTC
>NA|TRBV9|NA|TRBJ1-1
CASSPRTDRNTEAFF
TGTGCCAGCAGCCCCCGGACAGACAGAAACACTGAAGCTTTCTTT
>NA|TRBV6-6|NA|TRBJ2-7
CASSYARTGSDEQYF
TGTGCCAGCAGTTACGCGAGGACGGGGAGCGACGAGCAGTACTTC
>TRBD1|TRBV18|NA|TRBJ1-5
CASSGQANNQPQHF
TGTGCCAGCTCGGGACAGGCTAACAATCAGCCCCAGCATTTT
>NA|TRBV4-1|NA|TRBJ1-1
CASSQDWATEAFF
TGCGCCAGCAGCCAAGATTGGGCCACTGAAGCTTTCTTT
>NA|TRBV27|NA|TRBJ1-5
CASSPRGEDQPQHF
TGTGCCAGCAGTCCCAGGGGAGAGGATCAGCCCCAGCATTTT
>NA|TRBV7-8|NA|TRBJ2-3
CASSLARTLTSTDTQYF
TGTGCCAGCAGCTTAGCGCGGACACTAACTAGCACAGATACGCAGTATTTT
>NA|TRBV6-6|NA|TRBJ2-3
CASRLGADTQYF
TGTGCCAGCAGACTAGGGGCAGATACGCAGTATTTT
>NA|TRBV27|NA|TRBJ1-5
CASSLRGLRQLNQPQHF
TGTGCCAGCAGTTTACGCGGCCTAAGACAGCTTAATCAGCCCCAGCATTTT
>NA|TRBV7-2|NA|TRBJ1-5
CASSLRGLSGQPQHF
TGTGCCAGCAGCTTAAGGGGTCTAAGTGGTCAGCCCCAGCATTTT
>NA|TRBV11-2|NA|TRBJ1-1
CASSFGDTEAFF
TGTGCCAGCAGCTTTGGGGACACTGAAGCTTTCTTT
>TRBD1|TRBV7-9|NA|TRBJ2-1
CASSRITTGTFEQFF
TGTGCCAGCAGCCGAATTACGACAGGGACCTTTGAGCAGTTCTTC
>TRBD2|TRBV27|NA|TRBJ2-7
CASSHGLAGGWGEQYF
TGTGCCAGCAGCCATGGACTAGCGGGAGGCTGGGGAGAGCAGTACTTC
>TRBD1|TRBV5-1|once|TRBJ1-4
CASSLDRGRVEKLFF
TGCGCCAGCAGCTTGGACAGGGGGCGGGTTGAAAAACTGTTTTTT
>NA|TRBV27|NA|TRBJ2-7
CARGGSSYEQYF
TGTGCCAGGGGGGGCTCCTCCTACGAGCAGTACTTC
>NA|TRBV5-6|NA|TRBJ2-1
CASSLPGEGVYNEQFF
TGTGCCAGCAGTTTGCCAGGGGAGGGTGTCTACAATGAGCAGTTCTTC
>TRBD1|TRBV6-5|NA|TRBJ1-4
CASSNQQGTKLFF
TGTGCCAGCAGTAACCAACAGGGGACAAAACTGTTTTTT
>NA|TRBV11-3|once|TRBJ1-3
CASSFSLQGAGNTIYF
TGTGCCAGCAGCTTCTCGTTACAGGGAGCTGGAAACACCATATATTTT